This is a list of T cell receptor beta chains from one sample in a study of T cells in Graves' hyperthyroidism and ophthalmopathy. TCRdb re-called the multiplex PCR reads with MiXCR, one entry per CDR3 protein. The data show about 840,000 distinct CDR3 sequences, around 38% seen once. The sequenced sample consisted of blood. The receptor source for this set is a young man with Graves' hyperthyroidism. CDR3s include the opening cysteine and the closing phenylalanine or tryptophan. Fields, in order: J gene, D gene, CDR3 length, V gene, clone size, CDR3 DNA, CDR3 protein. A D gene is named only where the DNA matches it firmly. Part of the rows lack a size; the others show once, few, many or a class for expanded clones.

J: TRBJ2-2; D: -; length: 15; V: TRBV10-3; size: -; DNA: TGTGCCAGCAGGGCCGGGACACCGAACACCGGGGAGCTGTTTTTT; CDR3: CASRAGTPNTGELFF
J: TRBJ2-2; D: -; length: 16; V: TRBV19; size: -; DNA: TGTGCCGGTAGTCTACCACCGGGGACACCCTCAGGGGAGCTGTTTTTT; CDR3: CAGSLPPGTPSGELFF
J: TRBJ1-1; D: -; length: 13; V: TRBV9; size: many; DNA: TGTGCCAGCAGTGCAGACCACCAGACTGAAGCTTTCTTT; CDR3: CASSADHQTEAFF
J: TRBJ1-4; D: TRBD1; length: 15; V: TRBV2; size: many; DNA: TGTGCCAGCAGGGGGTTGGACAGGAGCTTTGAAAAACTGTTTTTT; CDR3: CASRGLDRSFEKLFF
J: TRBJ1-1; D: TRBD1; length: 13; V: TRBV20-1; size: -; DNA: TGCAGTTTTCTCGGACAGGGGAGAACTGAAGCTTTCTTT; CDR3: CSFLGQGRTEAFF
J: TRBJ2-5; D: -; length: 16; V: TRBV4-1; size: -; DNA: TGCGCCAGCAGCCAGGGCCGGGATTGGAGCGAAGAGACCCAGTACTTC; CDR3: CASSQGRDWSEETQYF
J: TRBJ2-2; D: -; length: 12; V: TRBV9; size: few; DNA: TGTGCCAGCAGCCCCGACAATCGGGAGCTGTTTTTT; CDR3: CASSPDNRELFF
J: TRBJ1-1; D: -; length: 12; V: TRBV29-1; size: -; DNA: TGCAGCCAAGAACCGGGTGGCACTGAAGCTTTCTTT; CDR3: CSQEPGGTEAFF
J: TRBJ2-6; D: -; length: 16; V: TRBV5-6; size: -; DNA: TGTGCCAGCAGCTTATGGACTGTCTCTGGGGCCAACGTCCTGACTTTC; CDR3: CASSLWTVSGANVLTF
J: TRBJ1-1; D: TRBD1; length: 14; V: TRBV2; size: -; DNA: TGTGCCAGCAGTCGACAGGGGAGCGACACTGAAGCTTTCTTT; CDR3: CASSRQGSDTEAFF
J: TRBJ1-4; D: TRBD1; length: 16; V: TRBV25-1; size: -; DNA: TGTGCCAGTGTTGGGCCCCCGGGACAGGTGAATGAAAAACTGTTTTTT; CDR3: CASVGPPGQVNEKLFF
J: TRBJ2-2; D: TRBD1; length: 14; V: TRBV27; size: -; DNA: TGTGCCAGCAGTTCCGGGACAGGGGTCGGGGAGCTGTTTTTT; CDR3: CASSSGTGVGELFF
J: TRBJ1-2; D: TRBD1; length: 13; V: TRBV25-1; size: -; DNA: TGTGCCGCGCGGGACAGAAACCTCTATGGCTACACCTTC; CDR3: CAARDRNLYGYTF
J: TRBJ2-7; D: -; length: 14; V: TRBV19; size: -; DNA: TGTGCCAGTAGTAAGGGGACGGGTTTCTACGAGCAGTACTTC; CDR3: CASSKGTGFYEQYF
J: TRBJ1-2; D: -; length: 13; V: TRBV19; size: few; DNA: TGTGCCAGTAGTATAATCAGGGGAGGGGGCTACACCTTC; CDR3: CASSIIRGGGYTF
J: TRBJ1-5; D: -; length: 13; V: TRBV6-5; size: many; DNA: TGTGCCAGCAGAACGTCCCTCAATCAGCCCCAGCATTTT; CDR3: CASRTSLNQPQHF
J: TRBJ2-7; D: -; length: 14; V: TRBV2; size: many; DNA: TGTGCCAGCACCCTGCCGGACAGAACCTACGAGCAGTACTTC; CDR3: CASTLPDRTYEQYF
J: TRBJ2-7; D: TRBD2; length: 19; V: TRBV20-1; size: few; DNA: TGCAGTGTCCCACGTCCGGGACTAGCGGGAAGCTTACGGTCCTACGAGCAGTACTTC; CDR3: CSVPRPGLAGSLRSYEQYF
J: TRBJ2-2; D: -; length: 17; V: TRBV9; size: -; DNA: TGTGCCAGCAGTGAAAACGGGGCTGTAGGTAGCGCCGGGGAGCTGTTTTTT; CDR3: CASSENGAVGSAGELFF
J: TRBJ2-7; D: TRBD1; length: 14; V: TRBV10-2; size: few; DNA: TGCGCCAGCAGTGACCGGGACAGGGATTACGAGCAGTACTTC; CDR3: CASSDRDRDYEQYF
J: TRBJ1-1; D: -; length: 13; V: TRBV7-9; size: few; DNA: TGTGCCAGCAGGCCGACGGACGGCACTGAAGCTTTCTTT; CDR3: CASRPTDGTEAFF
J: TRBJ2-5; D: -; length: 13; V: TRBV7-9; size: -; DNA: TGTGCCAGCTCACCACCCCACGGAGAGACCCAGTACTTC; CDR3: CASSPPHGETQYF
J: TRBJ2-7; D: -; length: 14; V: TRBV19; size: few; DNA: TGTGCCAGTAGTATAGTTCCAGGTACCTACGAGCAGTACTTC; CDR3: CASSIVPGTYEQYF
J: TRBJ2-1; D: -; length: 16; V: TRBV7-6; size: once; DNA: TGTGCCAGCAGCTTAGTTCAAGGGGGGAGCTTCAATGAGCAGTTCTTC; CDR3: CASSLVQGGSFNEQFF
J: TRBJ2-5; D: -; length: 14; V: TRBV5-1; size: many; DNA: TGTGCCAGCAGCCCCGGGGCGGGGAGGGAGACCCAGTACTTC; CDR3: CASSPGAGRETQYF
J: TRBJ1-4; D: -; length: 14; V: TRBV29-1; size: many; DNA: TGCAGCGTTGTCGGGGGATGGACTAATGAAAAACTGTTTTTT; CDR3: CSVVGGWTNEKLFF
J: TRBJ1-2; D: TRBD1; length: 14; V: TRBV29-1; size: once; DNA: TGCAGCGTGGATGGGACAGGGCCCCGCTATGGCTACACCTTC; CDR3: CSVDGTGPRYGYTF
J: TRBJ1-3; D: -; length: 14; V: TRBV6-5; size: few; DNA: TGTGCCAGCAGTGCCAGATTCTCTGGAAACACCATATATTTT; CDR3: CASSARFSGNTIYF
J: TRBJ2-6; D: -; length: 11; V: TRBV10-3; size: -; DNA: TGTGCCATCAGTTGGGCCAACGTCCTGACTTTC; CDR3: CAISWANVLTF
J: TRBJ1-2; D: -; length: 14; V: TRBV7-3; size: many; DNA: TGTGCCAGCAGCTTAGGGGGGCGTAGCTATGGCTACACCTTC; CDR3: CASSLGGRSYGYTF
J: TRBJ1-1; D: -; length: 12; V: TRBV25-1; size: -; DNA: TGTGCCAGCAGTTTCTTGCCTCGAGAGGCTTTCTTT; CDR3: CASSFLPREAFF
J: TRBJ2-2; D: TRBD1; length: 14; V: TRBV20-1; size: few; DNA: TGCAGTGCTAATAAGGGGGCAGGCACCGGGGAGCTGTTTTTT; CDR3: CSANKGAGTGELFF
J: TRBJ2-7; D: -; length: 12; V: TRBV29-1; size: many; DNA: TGCAGCGTTGGGGTACACTCCTACGAGCAGTACTTC; CDR3: CSVGVHSYEQYF
J: TRBJ2-7; D: -; length: 15; V: TRBV9; size: few; DNA: TGTGCCAGCAGCCCCCTTGGGAGCCATCACTACGAGCAGTACTTC; CDR3: CASSPLGSHHYEQYF
J: TRBJ1-1; D: -; length: 17; V: TRBV11-2; size: -; DNA: TGTGCCAGCAGTTCCTGGTGGCCCGGGTCCGTGAACACTGAAGCTTTCTTT; CDR3: CASSSWWPGSVNTEAFF
J: TRBJ2-5; D: TRBD1; length: 13; V: TRBV6-5; size: many; DNA: TGTGCCAGCAGAGACAGGGCCCAAGAGACCCAGTACTTC; CDR3: CASRDRAQETQYF
J: TRBJ1-2; D: -; length: 13; V: TRBV29-1; size: many; DNA: TGCAGCGTTGAAGATCGGGAGAACGCATGGTGCACCTTC; CDR3: CSVEDRENAWCTF
J: TRBJ1-6; D: -; length: 16; V: TRBV7-6; size: many; DNA: TGTGCCAGCAGCTTCAGGACAGCCCAATTCAATTCACCCCTCCACTTT; CDR3: CASSFRTAQFNSPLHF
J: TRBJ2-7; D: TRBD2; length: 14; V: TRBV7-8; size: -; DNA: TGTGCCAGCAGCCTTAGCGGGAGAGGGGCCGAGCAGTACTTC; CDR3: CASSLSGRGAEQYF
J: TRBJ1-6; D: TRBD1; length: 14; V: TRBV19; size: -; DNA: TGTGCCAGTAGTATCGGGACAGGGAGGTCACCCCTCCACTTT; CDR3: CASSIGTGRSPLHF
J: TRBJ2-5; D: TRBD2; length: 12; V: TRBV29-1; size: many; DNA: TGCAGCGTGGCGGGAGACCAAGAGACCCAGTACTTC; CDR3: CSVAGDQETQYF
J: TRBJ2-7; D: -; length: 15; V: TRBV10-3; size: many; DNA: TGTGCCATCAGTGACCTAGACAGGAGCTCCTACGAGCAGTACTTC; CDR3: CAISDLDRSSYEQYF
J: TRBJ1-5; D: TRBD1; length: 15; V: TRBV19; size: many; DNA: TGTGCCAGTAGTTGGGACAGCCTGCCAGGACAGCCCCAGCATTTT; CDR3: CASSWDSLPGQPQHF
J: TRBJ1-4; D: -; length: 13; V: TRBV12-3/TRBV12-4; size: many; DNA: TGTGCCAGCAGTTTGAGAGAGAGCGAAAAACTGTTTTTT; CDR3: CASSLRESEKLFF
J: TRBJ1-6; D: -; length: 16; V: TRBV7-2; size: -; DNA: TGTGCCAGCAGCTTCTACACAGGGAATCGGGATTCACCCCTCCACTTT; CDR3: CASSFYTGNRDSPLHF
J: TRBJ2-7; D: -; length: 12; V: TRBV6-1; size: -; DNA: TGTGCCAGCAGTGACTTCCTCTACGAGCAGTACTTC; CDR3: CASSDFLYEQYF
J: TRBJ1-6; D: -; length: 14; V: TRBV7-7; size: -; DNA: TGTGCTAGGGGGGGGCCAAGGGATAATTCACCCCTCCACTTT; CDR3: CARGGPRDNSPLHF
J: TRBJ2-7; D: -; length: 13; V: TRBV9; size: many; DNA: TGTGCCAGCAGCGTAGGAGCCTCCTCCGAGCAGTACTTC; CDR3: CASSVGASSEQYF
J: TRBJ1-5; D: TRBD1; length: 14; V: TRBV10-3; size: -; DNA: TGTGCCATCAGTGAACAGGGGGCGTATCAGCCCCAGCATTTT; CDR3: CAISEQGAYQPQHF
J: TRBJ2-7; D: TRBD2; length: 17; V: TRBV7-2; size: -; DNA: TGTGCCAGCAGCTTAGCCCAGTCTAGCGGGAGATCCTACGAGCAGTACTTC; CDR3: CASSLAQSSGRSYEQYF
J: TRBJ2-7; D: -; length: 12; V: TRBV2; size: -; DNA: TGTGCCAGCAGAGACGGACACTACGAGCAGTACTTC; CDR3: CASRDGHYEQYF
J: TRBJ1-5; D: -; length: 13; V: TRBV10-3; size: once; DNA: TGTGCCATCAGTGAGGGGTTAAATCAGCCCCAGCATTTT; CDR3: CAISEGLNQPQHF
J: TRBJ1-6; D: TRBD1; length: 14; V: TRBV19; size: many; DNA: TGTGCCAGTAGTATCGAGGGGGCAAGTTCACCCCTCCACTTT; CDR3: CASSIEGASSPLHF
J: TRBJ1-1; D: TRBD1; length: 14; V: TRBV29-1; size: -; DNA: TGCAGCGTTGAGGGCGGGACAGGGGACACTGAAGCTTTCTTT; CDR3: CSVEGGTGDTEAFF
J: TRBJ1-1; D: -; length: 11; V: TRBV11-2; size: many; DNA: TGTGCCAGCAACAGACACACTGAAGCTTTCTTT; CDR3: CASNRHTEAFF
J: TRBJ2-7; D: -; length: 15; V: TRBV6-1; size: -; DNA: TGTGCCAGCAGTGAAGTTGTACAGTACAGTAGCGAGCAGTACTTC; CDR3: CASSEVVQYSSEQYF